A single sample is the source of the 9 T cell receptor beta chains below, sequenced in a study of blood T cell repertoires in COVID-19. Data came from immunoSEQ multiplex PCR; TCRdb stores just in-frame clones and leaves some out. The data contain approximately 150,000 clones, around 84% of them singletons. Sequenced material: PBMCs or T cells enriched from blood (not recorded which). Source of these receptors: a man aged 50 to 60 who had recovered from COVID-19.

This clone was counted between two and nine times. Other DNA sequences in this specimen translate into the identical CDR3. The gene calls are TRBV5-1 and TRBJ1-1, with a possible D match to TRBD1 (5 bases). CDR1 and CDR2 (germline): SGHRS, YFSETQ. CDR3 size: 13 residues. Trimming took off 0 bases at V and 8 bases at J, with 11 bases between the two ends. CDR3 nucleotide sequence: TGCGCCAGCAGCTTGGGCCAGGGAGGGGAAGCTTTCTTT. Its protein product is CASSLGQGGEAFF. The full variable domain, its missing parts supplied by reference TRBV5-1 and TRBJ1-1, is KAGVTQTPRYLIKTRGQQVTLSCSPISGHRSVSWYQQTPGQGLQFLFEYFSETQRNKGNFPGRFSGRQFSNSRSEMNVSTLELGDSALYLCASSLGQGGEAFFGQGTRLTVV.

This clone appeared once. The chain recombines TRBV2 with TRBJ1-2; 10 nucleotides agree with TRBD1. V shed 0 bases and J 7 bases; nucleotides not matched to a gene: 5. This CDR3 has 15 residues. CDR1 SNHLY and CDR2 FYNNEI come from the germline V gene. The CDR3 bases are TGTGCCAGCAGTGAAGCGTGGAGGACAGGGGGTGGCTACACCTTC. Translating gives CASSEAWRTGGGYTF.

The rearrangement uses TRBV5-6 and TRBJ2-1; a possible D gene is TRBD1 (6 bases). The length of the CDR3 is 15 residues. CDR1 and CDR2 (germline): SGHDT, YYEEEE. V was shortened by 2 bases and J by 6 bases, with 15 bases between the two germline ends. The CDR3 coding sequence is TGTGCCAGCAGCTTTATAACTACAGGGACCAATGAGCAGTTCTTC. Its translation is CASSFITTGTNEQFF.

V usage is TRBV6-1 and J usage is TRBJ2-3, with 15 bases matching TRBD2. The J segment lost 6 bases and the V segment lost 4 bases, leaving 8 bases of the junction unmatched. The CDR3 is 17 amino acids. CDR1 MNHNS and CDR2 SASEGT come from the germline V gene. The CDR3 nucleotides read TGTGCCAGCAGTGCGAGGACTAGCGGGGGGGCGGGTGATACGCAGTATTTT. It specifies CASSARTSGGAGDTQYF.

V is TRBV6-5 and J is TRBJ2-7; 10 bases match TRBD2. The V segment lost 6 bases and the J segment 4 bases; nucleotides outside the gene matches: 6. This CDR3 contains 14 residues. Germline V lookup: CDR1 MNHEY, CDR2 SVGAGI. Written as DNA, the CDR3 is TGTGCCAGCAGGAGGACTAGCGGAAAATACGAGCAGTACTTC. Residues: CASRRTSGKYEQYF.

This chain uses TRBV6-2 or TRBV6-3 with TRBJ1-2; possible D gene TRBD1, 5 bases. V was pared by 5 bases and J by 0 bases, with 22 bases between. Germline values: CDR1 MNHEY, CDR2 SVGEGT. This CDR3 is built from 18 residues. The CDR3 spells CASSRPYRNSRANYGYTF. The CDR3 DNA reads as TGTGCCAGCAGTAGACCTTACAGGAATTCAAGGGCTAACTATGGCTACACCTTC.

This clone is a singleton in its sample. The rearrangement uses TRBV5-4 and TRBJ2-3, with D possibly being TRBD2 (5 bases). The germline V gene has CDR1 SGHNT and CDR2 YYREEE (reference sequence). V was trimmed by 0 bases and J by 5 bases, leaving 13 bases between them. CDR3 length equals 15 residues. The CDR3 loop is CASSLGIGLRDTQYF. In DNA form, the CDR3 reads TGTGCCAGCAGCTTGGGTATCGGACTGAGAGATACGCAGTATTTT.

The chain uses TRBV5-1 and TRBJ2-5, with 7 bases lining up with TRBD1. V dropped 0 bases and J dropped 4; count of bases not matched to a gene: 0. The CDR3 covers 13 residues. Germline CDR1 is SGHRS and CDR2 is YFSETQ. CDR3 sequence (DNA): TGCGCCAGCAGCTTGGACAGGGGAGAGACCCAGTACTTC. Translation gives CASSLDRGETQYF.

This sequence joins TRBV19 and TRBJ2-6; D is ambiguous. The V and J ends lost 5 bases and 2 bases respectively, with 10 bases between them. The CDR3 extends over 15 amino acids. Per the germline V gene, CDR1 is LNHDA and CDR2 is SQIVND (reference sequence). CDR3 sequence reads: CASSLIYTGANVLTF. The DNA for the CDR3 is TGTGCCAGTAGTCTCATATACACTGGGGCCAACGTCCTGACTTTC.